Listed here are 12 T cell receptor beta chains from one sample, sequenced in a study of long-term antiretroviral therapy in people with HIV (dated by TCRdb to the early 2020s). The immunoSEQ hsTCRB v3.0 assay was used at survey level resolution to sequence the TRB variable region. TCRdb stores this immuneACCESS table with in-frame sequences only. Part of the clones is absent; in the studies checked, under half of the shortfall reflects unresolved V genes, and no reason is known for the rest. The sample has 25,000 to 35,000 clones on record, approximately 83% of them singletons. 8% to 10% of the sample goes to the ten largest clones. This material consisted of unsorted PBMCs, taken 2.7 to 2.8 years after starting antiretroviral therapy. The source is a man aged 25-45 years with HIV.

J is TRBJ1-1 and V is TRBV28; 8 bases line up with TRBD1. Trimming took 6 bases from V and 3 from J; bases not matched to a gene: 6. CDR1 MDHEN and CDR2 SYDVKM come from the germline V gene. CDR3 size: 14 residues. The CDR3, as DNA: TGTGCCAGCAGGCAGACAGGGGATGACACTGAAGCTTTCTTT. Its translation is CASRQTGDDTEAFF. Using reference TRBV28 and TRBJ1-1 for the parts outside the CDR3, the full variable domain is DVKVTQSSRYLVKRTGEKVFLECVQDMDHENMFWYRQDPGLGLRLIYFSYDVKMKEKGDIPEGYSVSREKKERFSLILESASTNQTSMYLCASRQTGDDTEAFFGQGTRLTVV.

In nucleotides, the CDR3 is TGTGCCAGCAGCCCTGCGGGGACAGGGGCCTACGAGCAGTACTTC. Translated: CASSPAGTGAYEQYF. The rearrangement links TRBV11-2 to TRBJ2-7; 10 bases align to TRBD1. Germline CDR1 SGHAT, CDR2 FQNNGV. This CDR3 is built from 15 residues. V was pared by 5 bases and J by 2 bases, with 6 bases of the junction left unmatched.

This clone counts as medium-sized (0.01 to 0.1%). Other DNA sequences in the same sample also yield this CDR3. The V call is TRBV10-3, the J call TRBJ2-1; D unresolved. Germline V gene data show CDR1 as ENHRY and CDR2 as SYGVKD. CDR3 length equals 11 residues. V was pared by 4 bases and J by 7 bases, with 5 bases between. The DNA of the CDR3 is TGTGCCATCAGTGCCGGGAATGAGCAGTTCTTC. Its translation is CAISAGNEQFF.

The chain carries TRBV6-6 and TRBJ1-1; possibly TRBD1 for D (5 bases). This CDR3 has 16 residues. Germline assignment: CDR1 MNHNY and CDR2 SVGAGI (reference sequence). The V gene lost 2 bases and the J gene lost 0 bases, with 13 bases spanning the gap. The CDR3 loop is CASSYSRGRMNTEAFF. The CDR3 DNA reads TGTGCCAGCAGTTACAGTAGGGGCCGAATGAACACTGAAGCTTTCTTT.

This clone was counted only a few times. This chain uses TRBV9 with TRBJ2-5; either TRBD1 or TRBD2 may supply D (5 bases each). CDR1 and CDR2 from the germline V gene are SGDLS and YYNGEE. The ends were cut back, 0 bases at V and 5 bases at J, with 14 bases in the middle. The CDR3 is 15 amino acids. Written as DNA, the CDR3 is TGTGCCAGCAGCGTAGATGGGGGAGTAGTGGAGACCCAGTACTTC. Encoded protein: CASSVDGGVVETQYF.

This sequence joins TRBV27 and TRBJ2-1; TRBD2 matches 13 bases. The germline CDR1 and CDR2 sequences are MNHEY and SMNVEV (reference sequence). V lost 2 bases, J lost 0 bases, and 7 bases stayed unmatched. The CDR3 runs 19 residues. The CDR3 nucleotides are TGTGCCAGCAGTTTACCTGGACTAGCGGGGGACCCCTCCTACAATGAGCAGTTCTTC. Its protein product is CASSLPGLAGDPSYNEQFF.

This clone was found once. This rearrangement joins TRBV10-2 to TRBJ1-5, with D possibly being TRBD1 (5 bases). Trimming pared 4 bases from V and 4 bases from J, leaving 11 bases between. The CDR3 covers 14 residues. Germline lookup yields CDR1 WSHSY and CDR2 SAAADI. The CDR3 DNA sequence: TGCGCCAGCAGTGTCTGGGGGGAAAATCAGCCCCAGCATTTT. This gives the protein CASSVWGENQPQHF.

This clone was picked up a small number of times. The J gene is TRBJ1-6, the V gene TRBV30, with D tentatively TRBD1 (6 bases). Germline CDR1 GTSNPN, CDR2 SVGIG (reference sequence). The germline V and J ends were trimmed by 3 bases and 10 bases, with 19 bases remaining between them. This CDR3 region has 15 residues. The CDR3 DNA reads as TGTGCCTGGAGAGGGCGTCAGGGGAGGGGCTCACCCCTCCACTTT. It yields the protein CAWRGRQGRGSPLHF.

This clone has only a few counts. The chain recombines TRBV19 with TRBJ1-5, with 7 bases that match TRBD1. Germline CDR1 is LNHDA and CDR2 is SQIVND (reference sequence). With 8 bases clipped from V and 6 bases from J, the junction kept 13 bases outside the gene matches. The CDR3 is 15 residues long. The CDR3 sequence: CASQPEGAQGQPQHF. The CDR3 DNA is TGTGCCAGTCAACCTGAGGGGGCGCAGGGTCAGCCCCAGCATTTT.

This sequence joins TRBV5-6 and TRBJ2-7; no clear D. Trimming shortened V by 1 base and J by 3 bases, and 8 bases separated the two germline ends. Germline V gives CDR1 SGHDT, CDR2 YYEEEE. The CDR3 is made up of 13 amino acids. The CDR3: CASSLNVLYEQYF. CDR3 sequence (DNA): TGTGCCAGCAGCTTGAACGTCCTCTACGAGCAGTACTTC.

The rearrangement uses TRBV28 and TRBJ1-1; D is perhaps TRBD1 (5 bases). Germline CDR1 MDHEN, CDR2 SYDVKM. CDR3 length equals 16 residues. V gave up 0 bases and J gave up 4 bases, with 15 bases separating them. The CDR3 nucleotides are TGTGCCAGCAGTTTATGGGCTGGGCAGGGCTCCACTGAAGCTTTCTTT. Protein sequence: CASSLWAGQGSTEAFF. Combining the CDR3 with reference TRBV28 and TRBJ1-1 gives the whole variable domain DVKVTQSSRYLVKRTGEKVFLECVQDMDHENMFWYRQDPGLGLRLIYFSYDVKMKEKGDIPEGYSVSREKKERFSLILESASTNQTSMYLCASSLWAGQGSTEAFFGQGTRLTVV.

V and J are TRBV6-5 and TRBJ2-2; tentatively, D is TRBD1 (6 bases). Trimming shortened V by 6 bases and J by 4 bases, and 15 bases separated the two germline ends. The CDR3 has 15 residues. Looked up from germline, CDR1 is MNHEY and CDR2 is SVGAGI. The CDR3 spells CASRPPRDTTGELFF. The CDR3 coding sequence is TGTGCCAGCAGACCCCCCCGGGACACCACCGGGGAGCTGTTTTTT.